Listed here are 24 T cell receptor beta chains from one sample, sequenced in a study of shared clonotypes between healthy human individuals. It was CD45RO-negative cells, positively selected for CCR7, that made up naive CD8 cells, with terminally differentiated effector memory CD45RA+ cells excluded. TCRdb's table, derived via immunoSEQ multiplex PCR, lists solely in-frame clones and lacks some. The sample carries millions of clones, just under 95% recorded once. What was sequenced was naive CD8+ T cells sorted from blood. The receptors were gathered from a man in his late teens or twenties in good health.

A single count supports this clone. The chain recombines TRBV27 with TRBJ2-7; 8 bases are a match to TRBD1. The CDR3 length is 13 residues. CDR1 is MNHEY and CDR2 is SMNVEV in the germline V gene (reference sequence). The ends lost 10 bases at V and 2 bases at J; junction bases unmatched: 7. CDR3 nucleotide sequence: TGTGCCACTGGACAGGGACGGCCCTACGAGCAGTACTTC. Its protein product is CATGQGRPYEQYF.

The chain couples TRBV19 to TRBJ2-1; D gene ambiguous. Germline V lookup: CDR1 LNHDA, CDR2 SQIVND (reference sequence). The CDR3 has 15 amino acids. Deletions cut 0 bases from V and 2 bases from J, with 8 bases between. The CDR3 protein is CASSIDNLPYNEQFF. In DNA form, the CDR3 reads TGTGCCAGTAGTATAGATAACTTGCCCTACAATGAGCAGTTCTTC.

This chain joins TRBV27 and TRBJ2-5; 11 bases are shared with TRBD2. The CDR3 has 17 amino acids. Germline CDR1 and CDR2: MNHEY and SMNVEV (reference sequence). V trimming: 3 bases; J trimming: 5 bases; junction bases outside the gene matches: 11. The CDR3 sequence: CASSLVPLAGGGETQYF. The CDR3 DNA is TGTGCCAGCAGTTTGGTCCCCCTAGCGGGGGGTGGGGAGACCCAGTACTTC.

On this clone: Other DNA sequences in the sample encode the same CDR3. The chain couples TRBV6-5 to TRBJ2-5; 7 nucleotides match TRBD1. Unmatched junction bases numbered 5, after V lost 7 bases and J lost 0 bases. From germline, CDR1 is MNHEY and CDR2 SVGAGI. This CDR3 comprises 14 residues. CDR3 DNA: TGTGCCAGCAATCCGACAGGGAACCAAGAGACCCAGTACTTC. As protein: CASNPTGNQETQYF.

The genes are TRBV2 and TRBJ2-3; a weak D match, TRBD1 (7 bases). Per the germline V gene, CDR1 is SNHLY and CDR2 is FYNNEI. The CDR3 is 16 amino acids. Trimming left V 8 bases short and J 0 bases short, with 18 bases between. The CDR3 spells CASGGGAPPSTDTQYF. For the CDR3, the DNA is TGTGCCAGCGGAGGGGGCGCACCCCCTAGCACAGATACGCAGTATTTT. Full variable domain (rest looked up from reference TRBV2 and TRBJ2-3): EPEVTQTPSHQVTQMGQEVILRCVPISNHLYFYWYRQILGQKVEFLVSFYNNEISEKSEIFDDQFSVERPDGSNFTLKIRSTKLEDSAMYFCASGGGAPPSTDTQYFGPGTRLTVL.

The chain employs TRBV7-8 and TRBJ2-1; 9 bases fit TRBD2. With 1 base clipped from V and 6 bases from J, the junction kept 13 bases outside the gene matches. This CDR3 is 18 amino acids long. Looked up from germline, CDR1 is SGHVS and CDR2 is FQNEAQ. The CDR3 DNA sequence: TGTGCCAGCAGCTTAGATGGTAGCGGGGGTCGTAGTGGCAATGAGCAGTTCTTC. Translating it yields CASSLDGSGGRSGNEQFF.

The V and J genes are TRBV30 and TRBJ1-1; 7 positions match TRBD1. With 4 bases clipped from V and 4 bases from J, the junction kept 6 bases outside the gene matches. The CDR3 totals 13 residues. The germline V gene has CDR1 GTSNPN and CDR2 SVGIG (reference sequence). CDR3: CAWKGQMGTEAFF. The CDR3 coding sequence is TGTGCCTGGAAGGGACAGATGGGCACTGAAGCTTTCTTT.

The chain couples TRBV27 to TRBJ2-3; D ambiguous. V dropped 5 bases and J dropped 4 bases, with 13 bases sitting between them. CDR3 length: 14 residues. The germline V gene encodes CDR1 MNHEY and CDR2 SMNVEV (reference sequence). CDR3 sequence (DNA): TGTGCCAGCAGTCCACCTCATGAGCCAGATACGCAGTATTTT. It encodes CASSPPHEPDTQYF.

The V call is TRBV27, the J call TRBJ1-1; possibly TRBD1 for D (6 bases). V was pared by 3 bases and J by 11 bases, with 13 bases between. Looked up from germline, CDR1 is MNHEY and CDR2 is SMNVEV (reference sequence). This CDR3 is built from 12 residues. The CDR3 sequence is CASSFLGGEAFF. For the CDR3, the DNA is TGTGCCAGCAGTTTTTTAGGGGGTGAGGCTTTCTTT.

This chain connects TRBV4-1 to TRBJ1-1; D gene ambiguous. From germline, CDR1 is MGHRA and CDR2 YSYEKL. This CDR3 contains 13 residues. V lost 4 bases and J 2 bases, leaving 8 bases between the germline ends. DNA of the CDR3: TGCGCCAGCAGCCTTCAATCTAACACTGAAGCTTTCTTT. Encoded protein: CASSLQSNTEAFF.

This chain connects TRBV27 to TRBJ1-5, with a weak D call TRBD1 (6 bases). Trimming shortened V by 2 bases and J by 7 bases, and 15 bases separated the two germline ends. CDR1 MNHEY and CDR2 SMNVEV come from the germline V gene (reference sequence). CDR3 length equals 15 residues. The CDR3 here is CASSLGTQGRQPQHF. The CDR3 nucleotides are TGTGCCAGCAGTTTAGGAACGCAGGGGAGGCAGCCCCAGCATTTT.

The CDR3 is CASSRWSNQPQHF. The CDR3 DNA follows: TGTGCCAGCTCACGGTGGAGCAATCAGCCCCAGCATTTT. The chain has TRBV18 and TRBJ1-5; no reliable D call. This CDR3 has 13 residues. Germline CDR1 and CDR2: KGHSH and LQKENI. Trimming removed 4 bases from V and 1 base from J, with 5 bases in between.

This clone was counted once. The chain uses TRBV13 and TRBJ2-2; D not resolved. CDR3 length equals 12 residues. Trimming took off 6 bases at V and 5 bases at J, with 7 bases between the two ends. The germline V gene encodes CDR1 PRHDT and CDR2 FYEKMQ (reference sequence). CDR3 loop: CASSKGTGELFF. CDR3 bases: TGTGCCAGCAGTAAAGGGACCGGGGAGCTGTTTTTT.

This clone was seen just once. The chain links TRBV9 to TRBJ1-3; D unclear. Trimming stripped 0 bases from V and 4 bases from J, with 14 bases between. CDR1 is SGDLS, CDR2 YYNGEE, per germline. The CDR3 extends over 16 amino acids. The CDR3 DNA reads as TGTGCCAGCAGCGTAGAGGGTGAGGGTTTGGGAAACACCATATATTTT. Amino acid sequence: CASSVEGEGLGNTIYF.

The chain combines TRBV27 with TRBJ2-7; perhaps D is TRBD1 or TRBD2 (5 bases each). Trimming shortened V by 6 bases and J by 2 bases, and 17 bases separated the two germline ends. Germline assignment: CDR1 MNHEY and CDR2 SMNVEV (reference sequence). The CDR3 is 15 residues long. CDR3 region: CASSDSKGDPYEQYF. CDR3 nucleotide sequence: TGTGCCAGCAGCGACTCAAAAGGGGACCCCTACGAGCAGTACTTC.

A word on this clone: Additional DNA sequences in this sample encode the identical CDR3. V and J are TRBV5-1 and TRBJ2-3; 11 bases agree with TRBD2. Germline V CDR1 and CDR2: SGHRS, YFSETQ. The ends lost 0 bases at V and 3 bases at J; junction bases unmatched: 0. The CDR3 sequence is 15 residues long. The CDR3 nucleotides are TGCGCCAGCAGCTTGGGACTAGCGGGGACAGATACGCAGTATTTT. Translating gives CASSLGLAGTDTQYF. Filled out from reference TRBV5-1 and TRBJ2-3, the complete variable domain reads KAGVTQTPRYLIKTRGQQVTLSCSPISGHRSVSWYQQTPGQGLQFLFEYFSETQRNKGNFPGRFSGRQFSNSRSEMNVSTLELGDSALYLCASSLGLAGTDTQYFGPGTRLTVL.

The J gene is TRBJ2-3, the V gene TRBV9; D is unresolved. V lost 4 bases and J 1 base, leaving 10 bases between the germline ends. The CDR3 runs to 14 residues. CDR1 and CDR2 from the germline V gene are SGDLS and YYNGEE. Written as DNA, the CDR3 is TGTGCCAGCAGCCCAAACGACCGCACAGATACGCAGTATTTT. Translated, it gives CASSPNDRTDTQYF.

The chain joins TRBV5-6 to TRBJ2-7; 13 positions agree with TRBD2. Germline loops: CDR1 SGHDT, CDR2 YYEEEE. The CDR3 is 14 amino acids. Trimming cost V 5 bases and J 5 bases; bases outside gene matches: 4. CDR3 sequence: CASRPGLAGDEQYF. The CDR3 nucleotides read TGTGCCAGCAGGCCTGGACTAGCGGGAGACGAGCAGTACTTC. Combining the CDR3 with reference TRBV5-6 and TRBJ2-7 gives the whole variable domain DAGVTQSPTHLIKTRGQQVTLRCSPKSGHDTVSWYQQALGQGPQFIFQYYEEEERQRGNFPDRFSGHQFPNYSSELNVNALLLGDSALYLCASRPGLAGDEQYFGPGTRLTVT.

The rearrangement joins TRBV27 to TRBJ2-1, with D perhaps matching TRBD2 (7 bases). Trimming shortened V by 7 bases and J by 7 bases, and 17 bases separated the two germline ends. CDR3 length equals 14 residues. Germline lookup yields CDR1 MNHEY and CDR2 SMNVEV (reference sequence). This CDR3 reads CASTTGGGGNEQFF. CDR3 DNA: TGTGCCAGCACCACCGGGGGAGGGGGTAATGAGCAGTTCTTC.

V gene TRBV7-8 combines with J gene TRBJ2-2; 8 bases map to TRBD1. Per germline, CDR1 SGHVS and CDR2 FQNEAQ. With 4 bases clipped from V and 6 bases from J, the junction kept 7 bases outside the gene matches. The length of the CDR3 is 15 residues. The CDR3 nucleotides read TGTGCCAGCAGCTATGGACAGGGAGTGGCCGGGGAGCTGTTTTTT. Amino acid sequence: CASSYGQGVAGELFF.

The rearrangement links TRBV5-4 to TRBJ2-7, with TRBD1 identical over 7 bases. The CDR3 extends over 14 amino acids. Germline V CDR1 and CDR2: SGHNT, YYREEE (reference sequence). V trimming: 2 bases; J trimming: 3 bases; junction bases outside the gene matches: 5. This chain's CDR3 is CASSFLGQDYEQYF. In DNA form, the CDR3 reads TGTGCCAGCAGCTTTCTCGGACAGGACTACGAGCAGTACTTC.

The gene calls are TRBV28 and TRBJ2-3, with D hard to call. Trimming removed 3 bases at V and 2 bases at J, with 9 bases between. CDR1 MDHEN and CDR2 SYDVKM come from the germline V gene. This CDR3 is 14 amino acids long. This CDR3 reads CASSLATHTDTQYF. The DNA for the CDR3 is TGTGCCAGCAGTTTGGCCACTCACACAGATACGCAGTATTTT.

Only one count was recorded for this clone. Written as DNA, the CDR3 is TGCGCCAGCAGTGGAGGGTTAGAGCCCCCCGGGGAGCTGTTTTTT. Residues: CASSGGLEPPGELFF. The chain couples TRBV10-1 to TRBJ2-2; tentative D call: TRBD2 (5 bases). This CDR3 contains 15 residues. V was pared by 4 bases and J by 6 bases, with 15 bases between. CDR1 WNHNN and CDR2 SYGVQD come from the germline V gene (reference sequence).

This rearrangement joins TRBV28 to TRBJ2-7; perhaps TRBD2 as D (5 bases). The CDR3 has 15 residues. CDR1 MDHEN and CDR2 SYDVKM come from the germline V gene. Trimming removed 5 bases from V and 0 bases from J, with 14 bases in between. The CDR3 loop reads CASSAPHTSSYEQYF. CDR3 bases: TGTGCCAGCAGTGCCCCCCACACTAGCTCCTACGAGCAGTACTTC.